This TCR beta chain is from a study of blood T cell repertoires in COVID-19. About the study: The study drew acute and convalescent COVID-19 samples from the United States, Italy and Spain.

The junction had 16 bases not matched to a gene; V was cut back by 4 bases and J by 5 bases. The germline CDR1 and CDR2 sequences are MNHNS and SASEGT. The CDR3 totals 17 residues. Assay: immunoSEQ multiplex PCR; the TCRdb copy retains only in-frame clones and omits some. The sample records nearly 95,000 clones, roughly 91% being singletons. Sequenced input: peripheral blood. The J gene is TRBJ1-1, the V gene TRBV6-1; 7 nucleotides agree with TRBD1. The clonotype comes from an elderly woman with acute or convalescent COVID-19. CDR3 residues: CASSASGTAGAGTEAFF. CDR3 in DNA: TGTGCCAGCAGTGCATCCGGGACAGCAGGCGCAGGGACTGAAGCTTTCTTT.